This T cell receptor beta chain originates from a study of blood T cell repertoires in COVID-19. As for the study in general: Sites in the United States, Italy and Spain provided acute and convalescent COVID-19 samples. PBMCs, B-cell-depleted T cells, or T cells provided the cDNA or gDNA that made up the material.

The germline CDR1 and CDR2 sequences are SGHRS and YFSETQ. The V gene end was trimmed by 4 bases and the J gene end by 6 bases; junction bases not matched to a gene: 24. The CDR3 loop spans 20 amino acids. Per the original methods: Reference gene primer amplification gave nucleated cell count estimates. Using immunoSEQ multiplex PCR, the repertoire was profiled, and TCRdb retains in-frame clones only, with some absent. V, J and clone size were drawn from that table, and D and trimming were deduced from the DNA. The sample has a few hundred thousand clones, 90% seen once. The V and J genes are TRBV5-1 and TRBJ2-1; the match to TRBD1 covers 8 bases. Sequencing was done on a sample of peripheral blood. This receptor was obtained from a woman aged 55-70 years with COVID-19, enrolled during active disease. In DNA, the CDR3 is TGCGCCAGCAGCCGAGCTCACACCGGGACAGGATTTGTGAGGCCCAATGAGCAGTTCTTC. Translation: CASSRAHTGTGFVRPNEQFF. Full variable domain (missing parts from reference TRBV5-1 and TRBJ2-1): KAGVTQTPRYLIKTRGQQVTLSCSPISGHRSVSWYQQTPGQGLQFLFEYFSETQRNKGNFPGRFSGRQFSNSRSEMNVSTLELGDSALYLCASSRAHTGTGFVRPNEQFFGPGTRLTVL.